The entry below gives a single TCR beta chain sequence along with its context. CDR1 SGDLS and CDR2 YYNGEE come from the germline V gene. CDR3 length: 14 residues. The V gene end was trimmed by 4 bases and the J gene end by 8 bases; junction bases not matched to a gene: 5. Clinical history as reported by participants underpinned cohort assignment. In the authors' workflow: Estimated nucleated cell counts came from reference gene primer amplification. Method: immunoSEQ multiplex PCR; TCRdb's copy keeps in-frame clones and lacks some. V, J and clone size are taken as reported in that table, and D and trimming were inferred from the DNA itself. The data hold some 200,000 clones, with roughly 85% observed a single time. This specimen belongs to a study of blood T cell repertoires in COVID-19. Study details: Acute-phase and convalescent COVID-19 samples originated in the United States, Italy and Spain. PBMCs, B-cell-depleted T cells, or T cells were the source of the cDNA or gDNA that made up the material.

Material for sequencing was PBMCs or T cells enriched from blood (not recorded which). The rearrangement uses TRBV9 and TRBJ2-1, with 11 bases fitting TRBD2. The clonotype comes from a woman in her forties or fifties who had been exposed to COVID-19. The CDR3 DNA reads TGTGCCAGCAGCATAGCGGGGGGGCGCGATGAGCAGTTCTTC. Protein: CASSIAGGRDEQFF. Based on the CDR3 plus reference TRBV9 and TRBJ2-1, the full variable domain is DSGVTQTPKHLITATGQRVTLRCSPRSGDLSVYWYQQSLDQGLQFLIQYYNGEERAKGNILERFSAQQFPDLHSELNLSSLELGDSALYFCASSIAGGRDEQFFGPGTRLTVL.